The 15 T cell receptor beta chains below were found in one sample sequenced in a study of response to subunit inactivated influenza vaccine. Each CDR3 protein gets one entry after TCRdb re-called the RT-PCR reads with MiXCR. Of 450,000 to 600,000 distinct CDR3 sequences in the sample, 6% to 9% were seen once. This material consisted of PBMCs from blood, taken less than 30 months after vaccination. Every receptor here comes from a man between 50 and 75 years old who received an inactivated influenza vaccine.

The chain combines TRBV29-1 with TRBJ1-2; unclear D gene. In germline, CDR1 is SQVTM, CDR2 ANQGSEA. This CDR3 is built from 9 residues. The ends were cut back, 2 bases at V and 9 bases at J, with 4 bases in the middle. CDR3 coding DNA: TGCAGCGTTGAAAAGAGCTACACCTTC. Translation: CSVEKSYTF. Full variable domain (missing parts from reference TRBV29-1 and TRBJ1-2): SAVISQKPSRDICQRGTSLTIQCQVDSQVTMMFWYRQQPGQSLTLIATANQGSEATYESGFVIDKFPISRPNLTFSTLTVSNMSPEDSSIYLCSVEKSYTFGSGTRLTVV.

J is TRBJ2-1 and V is TRBV21-1; no check of the table's D call, TRBD1, against the DNA was made. TRBV21-1 is a documented pseudogene. The CDR3 sequence is 16 residues long. The CDR3 sequence is CASSKRTGGAYNEQFF. CDR3 bases: TGTGCCAGCAGCAAACGAACAGGGGGAGCCTACAATGAGCAGTTCTTC.

The gene calls are TRBV20-1 and TRBJ1-1; D remains ambiguous. The CDR3 totals 16 residues. Germline loops: CDR1 DFQATT, CDR2 SNEGSKA (reference sequence). V was cut by 3 bases and J by 0 bases, with 17 bases left in between. The CDR3 here is CSARGYSRRMNTEAFF. The DNA for the CDR3 is TGCAGTGCTAGGGGGTACTCCCGGCGGATGAACACTGAAGCTTTCTTT.

CDR3 nucleotide sequence: TGTGCCAGCAGCCAAGAGTTTGAACAGGCCTCCTACGAGCAGTACTTC. Its protein is CASSQEFEQASYEQYF. The rearrangement joins TRBV14 to TRBJ2-7; perhaps TRBD1 as D (5 bases). There are 16 residues in the CDR3. The germline CDR1 and CDR2 sequences are SGHDN and FVKESK. The V gene lost 0 bases and the J gene lost 0 bases, with 12 bases spanning the gap.

This clonotype has only one observation. This could be a read error, since a much larger clone is one nucleotide away. The rearrangement uses TRBV4-3 and TRBJ1-2; TRBD1 might be the D (6 bases). Germline-derived CDR1 and CDR2 are LGHNA and YSLEER. The CDR3 has 15 amino acids. V shed 0 bases and J shed 5 bases, with 13 bases lying between them. The CDR3 DNA reads as TGCGCCAGCAGCCAAGATGCGTGGGGGGCTTATGGCTACACCTTC. Amino acid sequence: CASSQDAWGAYGYTF.

This clonotype has a count of ten or more. V usage is TRBV14 and J usage is TRBJ2-5; the D is unclear. The V end was cut by 1 base, the J end by 0 bases, with 9 bases between. Germline values: CDR1 SGHDN, CDR2 FVKESK. The CDR3 is 15 amino acids. The CDR3 region is CASSQVGRNQETQYF. The CDR3 DNA reads as TGTGCCAGCAGCCAAGTCGGTCGGAACCAAGAGACCCAGTACTTC. Complete variable domain (other parts from reference TRBV14 and TRBJ2-5): EAGVTQFPSHSVIEKGQTVTLRCDPISGHDNLYWYRRVMGKEIKFLLHFVKESKQDESGMPNNRFLAERTGGTYSTLKVQPAELEDSGVYFCASSQVGRNQETQYFGPGTRLLVL.

This sequence joins TRBV28 and TRBJ2-2; 11 bases match TRBD2. V lost 4 bases and J lost 3; bases outside the gene matches: 4. The CDR3 has 16 residues. Germline V CDR1 and CDR2: MDHEN, SYDVKM. The CDR3 DNA follows: TGTGCCAGCAGTTGGGGGACTAGCGGAGACACCGGGGAGCTGTTTTTT. This encodes CASSWGTSGDTGELFF.

This chain links TRBV24-1 with TRBJ2-3, with D possibly being TRBD1 (6 bases). CDR3 length: 15 amino acids. Trimming removed 9 bases from V and 5 bases from J, with 20 bases in between. CDR1 and CDR2 (germline): KGHDR, SFDVKD. The CDR3 reads CATASKQGSRDTQYF. The CDR3 nucleotides read TGTGCCACCGCCTCAAAACAGGGATCGAGAGATACGCAGTATTTT.

The chain links TRBV15 to TRBJ2-3; 10 bases map to TRBD2. V dropped 2 bases and J dropped 2; count of bases not matched to a gene: 4. This CDR3 contains 16 residues. Germline V gives CDR1 LNHNV, CDR2 YYDKDF (reference sequence). This chain's CDR3 is CATSRSLAGVTDTQYF. The CDR3 bases are TGTGCCACCAGCAGATCTCTAGCGGGGGTCACAGATACGCAGTATTTT.

V is TRBV28 and J is TRBJ2-1; 7 bases agree with TRBD2. The CDR3 has 14 amino acids. Trimming removed 6 bases from V and 5 bases from J; junction bases left unmatched: 7. Germline V gives CDR1 MDHEN, CDR2 SYDVKM. CDR3 nucleotide sequence: TGTGCCAGCAGAGGAGCGGGGAGTAACAATGAGCAGTTCTTC. It yields the protein CASRGAGSNNEQFF.

In its sample, this clonotype was seen many times. The genes are TRBV29-1 and TRBJ2-2; D gene ambiguous. CDR1 is SQVTM, CDR2 ANQGSEA, per germline. This CDR3 has 12 amino acids. Trimming pared 5 bases from V and 5 bases from J, leaving 9 bases between. The CDR3 nucleotides are TGCAGCGTTCTCATTGCGACCGGGGAGCTGTTTTTT. This sequence encodes CSVLIATGELFF.

The table lists this clonotype with a few counts. DNA of the CDR3: TGTGCCAGCAGCCAAGATCATAGGAACACTGAAGCTTTCTTT. This translates into CASSQDHRNTEAFF. The J gene is TRBJ1-1, the V gene TRBV3-1; D unclear. Germline CDR1 reads LGHDT; CDR2 reads YNNKEL (reference sequence). Trimming shortened V by 0 bases and J by 1 base, and 6 bases separated the two germline ends. This CDR3 has 14 residues.

The chain recombines TRBV20-1 with TRBJ2-7; D not resolved. CDR3 length: 12 residues. V dropped 4 bases and J dropped 5 bases, with 12 bases sitting between them. Germline V lookup: CDR1 DFQATT, CDR2 SNEGSKA (reference sequence). The CDR3 sequence is CSAKAGLHEQYF. The DNA of the CDR3 is TGCAGTGCTAAGGCCGGGCTCCACGAGCAGTACTTC.

The table lists this clonotype with many counts. CDR3 loop: CATSPGTGENIQYF. CDR3 DNA sequence: TGTGCCACCAGCCCCGGGACAGGGGAAAACATTCAGTACTTC. The genes are TRBV15 and TRBJ2-4; TRBD1 agrees at 10 bases. This CDR3 is built from 14 residues. The trim removed 5 bases at V and 5 bases at J, leaving 3 bases unmatched. The germline V gene has CDR1 LNHNV and CDR2 YYDKDF (reference sequence).

This clonotype was counted only a few times. V gene TRBV6-1 combines with J gene TRBJ2-7; no definite D call. CDR1 and CDR2 from the germline V gene are MNHNS and SASEGT. The CDR3 loop spans 12 amino acids. Trimming cost V 5 bases and J 3 bases, with 8 bases left between them. The CDR3 bases are TGTGCCAGCAGTTATGACATCTACGAGCAGTACTTC. It is translated as CASSYDIYEQYF.